This T cell receptor beta chain was sequenced in a study of T cells in Graves' hyperthyroidism and ophthalmopathy. From RNA transcripts, TCR beta CDR3 regions were amplified. The study used the HTBI primer set for a first-round RT-PCR of the TCR CDR3. TCRdb recomputed calls from the multiplex PCR reads with MiXCR, one row per CDR3 protein. The repertoire holds around 570,000 distinct CDR3 sequences, 15% to 20% seen once, with roughly 50% in the top ten. This CDR3 region has 15 residues. The germline CDR1 and CDR2 sequences are SEHNR and FQNEAQ (reference sequence). The ends were cut back, 1 base at V and 6 bases at J, with 15 bases in the middle.

The receptor was isolated from a middle-aged man with Graves' ophthalmopathy. The V call is TRBV7-9, the J call TRBJ1-1, with D tentatively TRBD1 (5 bases). The source material was blood. CDR3 in DNA: TGTGCCAGCAGCTTAGATGGGACGGTAAGGGCTGAAGCTTTCTTT. Translation gives CASSLDGTVRAEAFF.